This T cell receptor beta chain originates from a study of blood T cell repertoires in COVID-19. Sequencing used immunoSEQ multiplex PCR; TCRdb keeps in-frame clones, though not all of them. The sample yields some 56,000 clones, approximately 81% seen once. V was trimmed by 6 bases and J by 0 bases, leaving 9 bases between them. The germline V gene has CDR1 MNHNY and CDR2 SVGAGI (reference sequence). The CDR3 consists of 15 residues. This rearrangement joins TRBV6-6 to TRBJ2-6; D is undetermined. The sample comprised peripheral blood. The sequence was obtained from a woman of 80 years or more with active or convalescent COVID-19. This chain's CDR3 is CASRRGSSGANVLTF. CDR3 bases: TGTGCCAGCAGGAGAGGATCCTCTGGGGCCAACGTCCTGACTTTC.